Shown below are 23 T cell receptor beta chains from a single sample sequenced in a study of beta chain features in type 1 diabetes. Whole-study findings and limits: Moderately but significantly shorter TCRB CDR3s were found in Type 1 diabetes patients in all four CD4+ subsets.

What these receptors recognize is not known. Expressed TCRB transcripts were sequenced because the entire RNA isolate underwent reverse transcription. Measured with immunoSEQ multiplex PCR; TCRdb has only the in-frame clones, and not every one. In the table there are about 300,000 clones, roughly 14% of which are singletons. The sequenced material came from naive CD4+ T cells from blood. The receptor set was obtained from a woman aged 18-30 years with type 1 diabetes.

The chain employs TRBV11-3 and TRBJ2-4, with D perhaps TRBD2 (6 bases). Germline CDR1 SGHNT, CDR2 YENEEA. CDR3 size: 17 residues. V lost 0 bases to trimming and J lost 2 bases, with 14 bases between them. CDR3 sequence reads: CASSLEVGTSPKNIQYF. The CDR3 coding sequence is TGTGCCAGCAGCTTAGAAGTAGGGACTTCACCCAAAAACATTCAGTACTTC.

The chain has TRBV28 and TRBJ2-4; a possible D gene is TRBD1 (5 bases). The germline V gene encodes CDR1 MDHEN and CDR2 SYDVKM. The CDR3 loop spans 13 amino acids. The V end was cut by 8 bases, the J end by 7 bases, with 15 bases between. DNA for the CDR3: TGTGCCAGCTTTAAGTCGGCAGGGAACATTCAGTACTTC. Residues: CASFKSAGNIQYF.

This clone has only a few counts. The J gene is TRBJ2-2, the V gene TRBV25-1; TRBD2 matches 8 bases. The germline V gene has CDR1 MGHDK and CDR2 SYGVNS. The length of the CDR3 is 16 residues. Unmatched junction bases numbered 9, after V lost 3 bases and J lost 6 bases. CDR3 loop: CASSDLSGRSPGELFF. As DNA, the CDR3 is TGTGCCAGCAGTGATTTAAGCGGGAGATCCCCCGGGGAGCTGTTTTTT.

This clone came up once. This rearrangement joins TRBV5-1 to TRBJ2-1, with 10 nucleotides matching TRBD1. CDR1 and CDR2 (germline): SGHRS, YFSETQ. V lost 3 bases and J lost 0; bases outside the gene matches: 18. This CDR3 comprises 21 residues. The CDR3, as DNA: TGCGCCAGCAGCTACCGACAGGGGGCTATCCTACCATTTAGCTCCTACAATGAGCAGTTCTTC. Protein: CASSYRQGAILPFSSYNEQFF. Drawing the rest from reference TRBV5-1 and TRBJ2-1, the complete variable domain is KAGVTQTPRYLIKTRGQQVTLSCSPISGHRSVSWYQQTPGQGLQFLFEYFSETQRNKGNFPGRFSGRQFSNSRSEMNVSTLELGDSALYLCASSYRQGAILPFSSYNEQFFGPGTRLTVL.

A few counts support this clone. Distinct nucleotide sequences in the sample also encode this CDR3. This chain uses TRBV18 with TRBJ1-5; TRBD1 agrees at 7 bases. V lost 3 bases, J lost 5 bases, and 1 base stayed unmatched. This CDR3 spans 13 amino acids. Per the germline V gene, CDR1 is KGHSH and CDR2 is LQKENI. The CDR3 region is CASSPGTDQPQHF. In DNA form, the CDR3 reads TGTGCCAGCTCACCTGGGACAGATCAGCCCCAGCATTTT. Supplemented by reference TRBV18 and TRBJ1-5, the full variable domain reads NAGVMQNPRHLVRRRGQEARLRCSPMKGHSHVYWYRQLPEEGLKFMVYLQKENIIDESGMPKERFSAEFPKEGPSILRIQQVVRGDSAAYFCASSPGTDQPQHFGDGTRLSIL.

The CDR3 coding sequence is TGTGCCATATCGGACAACCCTGTCTACGAGCAGTACTTC. Its protein is CAISDNPVYEQYF. The rearrangement links TRBV10-3 to TRBJ2-7, with D perhaps TRBD1 (5 bases). The CDR3 is 13 amino acids. Trimming took off 9 bases at V and 3 bases at J, with 15 bases between the two ends. Germline CDR1 ENHRY, CDR2 SYGVKD.

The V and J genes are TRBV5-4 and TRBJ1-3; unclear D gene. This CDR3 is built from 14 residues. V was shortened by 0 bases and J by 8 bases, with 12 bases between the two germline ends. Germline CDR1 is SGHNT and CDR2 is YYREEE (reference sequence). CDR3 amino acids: CASSLAAAGDTIYF. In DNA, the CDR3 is TGTGCCAGCAGCTTGGCCGCTGCAGGCGACACCATATATTTT.

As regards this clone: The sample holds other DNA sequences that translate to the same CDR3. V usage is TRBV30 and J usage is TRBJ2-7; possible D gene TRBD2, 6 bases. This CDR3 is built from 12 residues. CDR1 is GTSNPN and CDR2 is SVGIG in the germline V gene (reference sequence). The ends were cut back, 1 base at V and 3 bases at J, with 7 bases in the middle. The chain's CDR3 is CAWSGSGYEQYF. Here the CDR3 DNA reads TGTGCCTGGAGTGGTAGCGGCTACGAGCAGTACTTC.

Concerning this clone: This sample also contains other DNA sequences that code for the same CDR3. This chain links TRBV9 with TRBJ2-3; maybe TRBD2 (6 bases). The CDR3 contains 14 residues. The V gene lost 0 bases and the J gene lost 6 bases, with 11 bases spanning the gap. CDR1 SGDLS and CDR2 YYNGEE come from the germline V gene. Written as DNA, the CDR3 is TGTGCCAGCAGCGTAGTAGGCGGGACGGATACGCAGTATTTT. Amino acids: CASSVVGGTDTQYF.

The CDR3 DNA is TGTGCCAGCAGCCCCAGGGACAGATCTACCTACGAGCAGTACGTC. It specifies CASSPRDRSTYEQYV. This rearrangement joins TRBV7-4 to TRBJ2-7; TRBD1 agrees at 7 bases. Germline V lookup: CDR1 SGHVT, CDR2 SQSDAQ. Trimming cost V 5 bases and J 2 bases; bases outside gene matches: 9. This CDR3 comprises 15 residues.

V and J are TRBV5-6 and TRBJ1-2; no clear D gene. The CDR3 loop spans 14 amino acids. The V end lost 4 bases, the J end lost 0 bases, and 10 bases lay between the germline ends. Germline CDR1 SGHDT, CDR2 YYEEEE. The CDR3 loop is CASSRLSTNYGYTF. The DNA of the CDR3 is TGTGCCAGCAGCCGCTTGAGCACTAACTATGGCTACACCTTC.

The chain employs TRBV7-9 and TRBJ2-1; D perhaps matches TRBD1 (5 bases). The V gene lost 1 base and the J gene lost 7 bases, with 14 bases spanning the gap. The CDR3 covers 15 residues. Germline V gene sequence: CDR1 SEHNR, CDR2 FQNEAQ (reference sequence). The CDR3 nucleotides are TGTGCCAGCAGCTTAGGTCGCAGGGTAAGGAATGAGCAGTTCTTC. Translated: CASSLGRRVRNEQFF.

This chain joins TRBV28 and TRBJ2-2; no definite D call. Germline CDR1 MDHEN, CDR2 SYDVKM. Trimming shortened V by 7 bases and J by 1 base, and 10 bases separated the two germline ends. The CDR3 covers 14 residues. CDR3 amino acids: CASTTTGNTGELFF. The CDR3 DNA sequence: TGTGCCAGCACCACAACGGGGAACACCGGGGAGCTGTTTTTT.

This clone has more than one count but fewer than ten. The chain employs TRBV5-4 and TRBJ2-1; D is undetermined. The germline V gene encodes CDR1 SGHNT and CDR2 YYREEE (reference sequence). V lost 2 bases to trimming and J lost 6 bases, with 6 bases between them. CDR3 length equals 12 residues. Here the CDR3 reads CASSFLTNEQFF. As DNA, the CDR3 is TGTGCCAGCAGCTTTCTAACCAATGAGCAGTTCTTC.

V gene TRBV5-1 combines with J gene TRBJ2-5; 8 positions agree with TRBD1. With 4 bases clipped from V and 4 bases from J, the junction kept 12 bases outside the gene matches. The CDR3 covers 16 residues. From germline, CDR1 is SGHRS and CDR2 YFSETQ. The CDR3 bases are TGCGCCAGCAGCCCCGGACAGGGAACACCCACAGAGACCCAGTACTTC. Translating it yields CASSPGQGTPTETQYF.

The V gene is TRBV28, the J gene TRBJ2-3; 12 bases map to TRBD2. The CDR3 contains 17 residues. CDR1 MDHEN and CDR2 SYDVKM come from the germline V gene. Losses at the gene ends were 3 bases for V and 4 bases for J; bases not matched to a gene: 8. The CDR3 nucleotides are TGTGCCAGCAGTTTCCAAACTAGCGGGAGGAGGGCAGATACGCAGTATTTT. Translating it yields CASSFQTSGRRADTQYF.

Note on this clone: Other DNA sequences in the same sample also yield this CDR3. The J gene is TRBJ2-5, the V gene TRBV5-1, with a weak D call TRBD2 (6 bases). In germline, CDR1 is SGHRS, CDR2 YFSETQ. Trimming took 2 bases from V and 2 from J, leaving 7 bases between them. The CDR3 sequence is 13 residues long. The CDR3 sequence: CASSFGLQETQYF. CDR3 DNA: TGCGCCAGCAGCTTCGGACTACAAGAGACCCAGTACTTC.

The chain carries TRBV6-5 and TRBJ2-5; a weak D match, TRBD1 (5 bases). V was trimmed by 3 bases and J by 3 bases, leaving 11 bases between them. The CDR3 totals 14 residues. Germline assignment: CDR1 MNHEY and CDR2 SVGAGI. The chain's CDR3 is CASSYLTAKETQYF. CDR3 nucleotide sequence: TGTGCCAGCAGTTATTTGACAGCTAAAGAGACCCAGTACTTC.

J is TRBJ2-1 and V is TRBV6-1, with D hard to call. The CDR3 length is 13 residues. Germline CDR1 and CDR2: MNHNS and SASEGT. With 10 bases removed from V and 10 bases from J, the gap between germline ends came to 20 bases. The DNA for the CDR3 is TGTGCCACCACGTACCGACAAGCCCGCGAGCAGTTCTTC. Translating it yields CATTYRQAREQFF.

The CDR3 loop reads CASASVNTGELFF. Written as DNA, the CDR3 is TGTGCCAGTGCAAGCGTAAACACCGGGGAGCTGTTTTTT. The chain employs TRBV19 and TRBJ2-2; D remains ambiguous. This CDR3 comprises 13 residues. Germline CDR1 is LNHDA and CDR2 is SQIVND (reference sequence). Trimming removed 8 bases at V and 2 bases at J, with 9 bases between.

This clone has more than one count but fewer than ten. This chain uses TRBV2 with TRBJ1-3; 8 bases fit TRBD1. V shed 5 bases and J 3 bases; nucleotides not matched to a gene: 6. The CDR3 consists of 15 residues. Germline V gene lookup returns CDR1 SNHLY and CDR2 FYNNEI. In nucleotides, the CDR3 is TGTGCCAGCAGTCTGACAGGGGTGTTTGGAAACACCATATATTTT. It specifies CASSLTGVFGNTIYF.

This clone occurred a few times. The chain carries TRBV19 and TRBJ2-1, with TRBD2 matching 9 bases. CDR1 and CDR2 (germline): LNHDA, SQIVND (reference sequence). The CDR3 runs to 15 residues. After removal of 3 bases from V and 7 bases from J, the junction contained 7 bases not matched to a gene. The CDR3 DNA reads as TGTGCCAGTAGTATCTCCGGGACTAGCAATAATGAGCAGTTCTTC. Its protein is CASSISGTSNNEQFF.

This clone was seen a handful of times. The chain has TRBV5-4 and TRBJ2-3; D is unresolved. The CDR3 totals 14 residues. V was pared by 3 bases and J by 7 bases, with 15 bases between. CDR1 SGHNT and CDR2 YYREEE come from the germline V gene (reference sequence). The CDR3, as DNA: TGTGCCAGCAGCTATCACGGCCAGGCCTATACGCAGTATTTT. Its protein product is CASSYHGQAYTQYF.